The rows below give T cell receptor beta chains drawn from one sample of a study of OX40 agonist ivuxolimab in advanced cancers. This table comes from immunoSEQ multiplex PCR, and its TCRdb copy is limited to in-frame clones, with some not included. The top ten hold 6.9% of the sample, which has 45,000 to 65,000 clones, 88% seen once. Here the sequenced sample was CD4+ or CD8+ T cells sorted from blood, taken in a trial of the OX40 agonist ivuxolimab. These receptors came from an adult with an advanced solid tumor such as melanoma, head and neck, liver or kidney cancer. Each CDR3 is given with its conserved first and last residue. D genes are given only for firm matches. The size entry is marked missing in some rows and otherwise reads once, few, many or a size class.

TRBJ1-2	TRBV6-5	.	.	TGTGCCAGCAGCTCCCCAGCAGACTTGAACTATGGCTACACCTTC	CASSSPADLNYGYTF
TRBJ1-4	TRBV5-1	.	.	TGCGCCAGCAGCCCTCGGGCGGGGGCTAATGAAAAACTGTTTTTT	CASSPRAGANEKLFF
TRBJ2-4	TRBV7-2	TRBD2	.	TGTGCCAGCAGCTTAGTTGGCGGGAGGGTCAAAAACATTCAGTACTTC	CASSLVGGRVKNIQYF
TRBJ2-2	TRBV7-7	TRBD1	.	TGTGCTAGCAGCCGGACAGGGTCATCCACCGGGGAGCTGTTTTTT	CASSRTGSSTGELFF
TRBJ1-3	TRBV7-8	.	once	TGTGCCAGCAGCTTACTTTCAGGGTCTGGAAACACCATATATTTT	CASSLLSGSGNTIYF
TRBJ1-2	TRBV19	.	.	TGTGCCAGTACCCGCAGGGCAAACTATGGCTACACCTTC	CASTRRANYGYTF
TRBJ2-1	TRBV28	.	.	TGTGCCAGCAGTCTCTACTATGAGCAGTTCTTC	CASSLYYEQFF
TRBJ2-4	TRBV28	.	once	TGTGCCAGCAGTTCAACCGGGACAGCCAAAAACATTCAGTACTTC	CASSSTGTAKNIQYF
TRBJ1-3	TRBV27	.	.	TGTGCCAGCAGTTTAACCCCCTCTACTATTGGGACTGGAAACACCATATATTTT	CASSLTPSTIGTGNTIYF
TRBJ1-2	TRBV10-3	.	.	TGTGCCATCAGTGAGTCGATACAGCCGTCTAACTATGGCTACACCTTC	CAISESIQPSNYGYTF
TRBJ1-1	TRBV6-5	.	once	TGTGCCAGCTGCCCGACAGTGAACACTGAAGCTTTCTTT	CASCPTVNTEAFF
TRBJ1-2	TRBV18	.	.	TGTGCCAGCTCACCCAAGGGGGGGCTGGATGGCTACACCTTC	CASSPKGGLDGYTF
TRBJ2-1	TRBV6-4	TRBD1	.	TGTGCTACCCGGGACAGGGGCCACCCGTTGTTCTTC	CATRDRGHPLFF
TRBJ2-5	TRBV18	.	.	TGTGCCAGCTCACCAATGGGGGAGACCCAGTACTTC	CASSPMGETQYF
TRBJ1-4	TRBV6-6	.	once	TGTGCCAGCAGTTCACTCTTTGGGGAAAAACTGTTTTTT	CASSSLFGEKLFF
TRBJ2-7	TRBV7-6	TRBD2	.	TGTGCCAGCAGCTTGCTAGCGGGGGGCTACGAGCAGTACTTC	CASSLLAGGYEQYF
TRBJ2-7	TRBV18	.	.	TGTGCCAGCTCACCTAACTACGAGCAGTACTTC	CASSPNYEQYF
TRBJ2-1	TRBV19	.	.	TGTGCCAGTGGTATCTATGAGCAGTTCTTC	CASGIYEQFF
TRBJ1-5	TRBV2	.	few	TGTGCCAGCAGTGAAGCGACAGCTAGCAATCAGCCCCAGCATTTT	CASSEATASNQPQHF
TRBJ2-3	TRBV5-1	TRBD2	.	TGCGCCAGCAGCTTGGAGGCGGGAGGTCCCGGGGGTACGCAGTATTTT	CASSLEAGGPGGTQYF
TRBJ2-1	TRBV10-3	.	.	TGTGCCATCAGTGGGGGGCGGGAGTCCTACAATGAGCAGTTCTTC	CAISGGRESYNEQFF
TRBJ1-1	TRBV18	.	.	TGTGCCAGCTCACCGAGGATTTTTTCCCTGAACACTGAAGCTTTCTTT	CASSPRIFSLNTEAFF
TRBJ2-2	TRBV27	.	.	TGTGCCAGCAGTTTCCAGGGGCGAACCGGGGAGCTGTTTTTT	CASSFQGRTGELFF
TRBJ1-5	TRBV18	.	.	TGTGCCAGCACCGAGGTGCCGGCCGGGCCCCAGCATTTT	CASTEVPAGPQHF
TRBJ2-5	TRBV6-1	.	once	TGTGCCAGCAGTGAAGAGGGGGGTCGGGGGACCCAGTACTTC	CASSEEGGRGTQYF
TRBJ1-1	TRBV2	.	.	TGTGCCAGCAGGGCTCGGAAGGAACGGAACACTGAAGCTTTCTTT	CASRARKERNTEAFF
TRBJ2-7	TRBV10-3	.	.	TGTGCCATCAGTGAGTCTTCGGGAACCTACGAGCAGTACTTC	CAISESSGTYEQYF
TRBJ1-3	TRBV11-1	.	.	TGTGCCAGCGGAAAAAGGGACCACTCTGGAAACACCATATATTTT	CASGKRDHSGNTIYF
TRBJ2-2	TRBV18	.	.	TGTGCCAGCTCACCGGTCCAGGGTCCCGGGGAGCTGTTTTTT	CASSPVQGPGELFF
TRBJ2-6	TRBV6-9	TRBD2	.	TGTGCCAGCAGACCCTGGGAGGGGCCACCCTCTCTGCCGGCCAACGTCCTGACTTTC	CASRPWEGPPSLPANVLTF
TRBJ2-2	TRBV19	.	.	TGTGCCAGTAGTATAATCCAGTGGAACAAGCCCACCGGGGAGCTGTTTTTT	CASSIIQWNKPTGELFF
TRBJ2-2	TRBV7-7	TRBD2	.	TGTGCTAGCAGTTCGGGACTAGCGGGGACCACCGGGGAGCTGTTTTTT	CASSSGLAGTTGELFF
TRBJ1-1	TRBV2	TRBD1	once	TGTGCCAGCCATAGACAGGGGGTGAACACTGAAGCTTTCTTT	CASHRQGVNTEAFF
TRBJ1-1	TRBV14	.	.	TGTGCCAGCAGCCGCCACGCTGGCGCTGAAGCTTTCTTT	CASSRHAGAEAFF
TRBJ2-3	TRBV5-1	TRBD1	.	TGCGCCAGCAGCTTCCGGGACAGGGAGGCAGATACGCAGTATTTT	CASSFRDREADTQYF
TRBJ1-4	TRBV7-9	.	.	TGTGCCAGCAGCTCGACGGTGGACGAAAAACTGTTTTTT	CASSSTVDEKLFF
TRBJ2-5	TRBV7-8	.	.	TGTGCCAGCAGCTTAGTGTGGGAGACCCAGTACTTC	CASSLVWETQYF
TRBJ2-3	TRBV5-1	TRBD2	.	TGCGCCAGCAGCTTGGCACTAGCGGGACCAGATACGCAGTATTTT	CASSLALAGPDTQYF
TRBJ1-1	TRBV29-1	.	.	TGCAGCCCATACATCACAGGGAACACTGAAGCTTTCTTT	CSPYITGNTEAFF
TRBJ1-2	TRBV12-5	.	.	TGTGCTAGTGGTGCGTCTCCGGGCGGCTATGGCTACACCTTC	CASGASPGGYGYTF
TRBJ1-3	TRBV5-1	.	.	TGCGCCAGCAGCTTGCAGCCCGCAGGGCCAGGAAACACCATATATTTT	CASSLQPAGPGNTIYF
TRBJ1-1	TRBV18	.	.	TGTGCCAGCTCACCCCGACGGGTGAACACTGAAGCTTTCTTT	CASSPRRVNTEAFF
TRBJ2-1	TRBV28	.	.	TGTGCCAGCTCCCGACAGGACCAACCCTACAATGAGCAGTTCTTC	CASSRQDQPYNEQFF
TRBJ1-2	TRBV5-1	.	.	TGCGCCAGCAGCGAGGACGGGGCACGTAACTATGGCTACACCTTC	CASSEDGARNYGYTF
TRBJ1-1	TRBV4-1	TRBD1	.	TGCGCCAGCAGCCAAACACTGGACAGGATGAACACTGAAGCTTTCTTT	CASSQTLDRMNTEAFF
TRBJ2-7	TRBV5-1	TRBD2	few	TGCGCCAGCAGCTCACAGATACTAGCGGGAAGCTCCTACGAGCAGTACTTC	CASSSQILAGSSYEQYF
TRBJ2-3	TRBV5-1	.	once	TGCGCCAGCTCAAACCGACTAGGATCCTTACATACGCAGTATTTT	CASSNRLGSLHTQYF
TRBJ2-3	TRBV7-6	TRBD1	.	TGTGCCAGCAGCCACGGACAGGGAGGCCCAGATACGCAGTATTTT	CASSHGQGGPDTQYF
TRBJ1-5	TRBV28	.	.	TGTGCCAGCAGTTCGACCCCTGGGGGAAGCCAGCCCCAGCATTTT	CASSSTPGGSQPQHF
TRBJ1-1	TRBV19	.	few	TGTGCCAGTAGGAAACAGATGAACACTGAAGCTTTCTTT	CASRKQMNTEAFF
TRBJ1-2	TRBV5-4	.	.	TGTGCCAGCAGCACCGAGCACGGGGTGCCGGAGGACTTC	CASSTEHGVPEDF
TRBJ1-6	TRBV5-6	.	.	TGTGCCAGCAGCTTGGCAGGGGCCTCCTCACCCCTCCACTTT	CASSLAGASSPLHF
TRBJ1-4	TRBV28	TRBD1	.	TGTGCCAGCAGTTTGGCCGGGACAGGGGGGGAAAAACTGTTTTTT	CASSLAGTGGEKLFF